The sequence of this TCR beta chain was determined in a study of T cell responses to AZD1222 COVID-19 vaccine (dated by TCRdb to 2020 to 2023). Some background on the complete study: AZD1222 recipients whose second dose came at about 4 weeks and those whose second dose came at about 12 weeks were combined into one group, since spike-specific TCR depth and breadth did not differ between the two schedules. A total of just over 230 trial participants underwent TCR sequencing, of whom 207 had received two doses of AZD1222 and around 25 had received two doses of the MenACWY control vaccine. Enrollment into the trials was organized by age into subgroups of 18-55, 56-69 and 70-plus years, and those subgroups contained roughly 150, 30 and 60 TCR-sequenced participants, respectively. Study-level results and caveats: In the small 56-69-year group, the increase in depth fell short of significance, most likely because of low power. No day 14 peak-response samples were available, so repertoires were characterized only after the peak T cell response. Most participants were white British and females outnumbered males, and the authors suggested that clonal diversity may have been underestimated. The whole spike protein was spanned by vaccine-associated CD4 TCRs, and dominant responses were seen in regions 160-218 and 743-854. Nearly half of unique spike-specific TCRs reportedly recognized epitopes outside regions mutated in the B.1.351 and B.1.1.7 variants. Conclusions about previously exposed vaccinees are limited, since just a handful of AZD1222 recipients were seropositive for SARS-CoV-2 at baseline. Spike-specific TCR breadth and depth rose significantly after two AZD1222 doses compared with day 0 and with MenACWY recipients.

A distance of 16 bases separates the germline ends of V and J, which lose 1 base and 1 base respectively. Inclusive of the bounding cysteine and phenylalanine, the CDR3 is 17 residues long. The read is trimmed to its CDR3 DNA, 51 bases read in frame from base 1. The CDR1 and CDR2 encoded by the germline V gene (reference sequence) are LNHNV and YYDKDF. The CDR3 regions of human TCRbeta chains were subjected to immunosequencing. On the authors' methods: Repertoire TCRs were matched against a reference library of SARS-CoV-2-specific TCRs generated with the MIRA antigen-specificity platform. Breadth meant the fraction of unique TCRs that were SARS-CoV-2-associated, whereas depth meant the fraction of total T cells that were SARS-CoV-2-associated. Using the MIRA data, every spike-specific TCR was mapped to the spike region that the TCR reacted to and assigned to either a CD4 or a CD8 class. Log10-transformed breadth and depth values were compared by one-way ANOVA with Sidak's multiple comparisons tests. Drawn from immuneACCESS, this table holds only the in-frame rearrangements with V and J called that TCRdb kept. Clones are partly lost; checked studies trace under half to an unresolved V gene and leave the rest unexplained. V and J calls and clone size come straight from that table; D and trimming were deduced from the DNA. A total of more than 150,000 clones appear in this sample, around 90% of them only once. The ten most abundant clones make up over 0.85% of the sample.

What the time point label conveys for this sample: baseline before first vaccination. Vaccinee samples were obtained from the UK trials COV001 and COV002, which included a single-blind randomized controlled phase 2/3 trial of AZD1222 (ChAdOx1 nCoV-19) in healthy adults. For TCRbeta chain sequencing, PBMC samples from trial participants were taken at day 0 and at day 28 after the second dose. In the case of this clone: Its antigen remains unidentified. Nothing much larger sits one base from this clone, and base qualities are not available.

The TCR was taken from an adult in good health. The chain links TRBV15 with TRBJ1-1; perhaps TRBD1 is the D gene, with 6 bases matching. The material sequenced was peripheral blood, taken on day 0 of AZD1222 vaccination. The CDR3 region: CATSRGWGGGPNTEAFF. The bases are TGTGCCACCAGCAGAGGTTGGGGGGGCGGACCGAACACTGAAGCTTTCTTT.